Below, one TCR beta chain is given with its context. These data are taken from a study of technical replicates of blood from several donors. The data were produced by immunoSEQ multiplex PCR, yet TCRdb's version contains in-frame clones alone and is incomplete. The data contain tens of thousands of clones, just under 95% of them seen just once; the ten biggest clones take up approximately 0.25%. Germline loops: CDR1 MGHRA, CDR2 YSYEKL. V lost 3 bases to trimming and J lost 2 bases; unmatched junction nucleotides: 5. This CDR3 contains 16 residues. The chain uses TRBV4-1 and TRBJ1-3; 9 nucleotides match TRBD1. The source is a human donor in good health. The specimen was T cells isolated from PBMCs. CDR3 nucleotides: TGCGCCAGCAGCCAGGGGACAGGGTCCACTGGAAACACCATATATTTT. It is translated as CASSQGTGSTGNTIYF.